This TCR beta chain comes out of a study of technical replicates of blood from a few donors. Germline V CDR1 and CDR2: LNHNV, YYDKDF (reference sequence). The CDR3 spans 15 residues. The J segment lost 4 bases and the V segment lost 1 base, leaving 6 bases of the junction unmatched. The assay was immunoSEQ multiplex PCR, and TCRdb's table has in-frame clones only and misses some. This sample has fewer than 100,000 clones, with around 89% found just once. This TCR came from a human donor in good health. This chain connects TRBV15 to TRBJ2-5; 7 bases line up with TRBD2. The material sequenced was T cells isolated from PBMCs. The CDR3 sequence: CATSRGISGLETQYF. CDR3 DNA: TGTGCCACCAGCAGAGGGATTAGCGGGCTAGAGACCCAGTACTTC.